This T cell receptor (beta chain) was identified during a study of beta chain features in type 1 diabetes. Study-wide context: All samples together contributed more than 90,000,000 sorted cells for examination. General observations from the study: Type 1 diabetes patients showed fewer insertions and more deletions at VDJ junctions. Across all four CD4+ subsets, people with type 1 diabetes showed modestly shorter TCRB CDR3s.

Isolated RNA was reverse transcribed in full, so expressed TCRB transcripts were sequenced. Generated by immunoSEQ multiplex PCR, the TCRdb table keeps only in-frame clones and is missing some. Here the sample spans around 53,000 clones, 55% to 80% being singletons. Notes on this clone: Its antigen is undetermined.

Sorting with CD45RO/CCR7/CD25/CD127/CD95/CD27 yielded naive, central memory, regulatory and stem-like memory CD4+ cells. In all sorted populations, purity surpassed 95%. The sequenced sample consisted of stem cell memory CD4+ T cells from blood. The sequence was obtained from a woman aged 25 to 39 with type 1 diabetes.

This CDR3 is CASSLAPGGYTF. The CDR3 DNA reads TGTGCCAGCAGCTTAGCGCCAGGGGGCTACACCTTC. The chain joins TRBV7-9 to TRBJ1-2; maybe TRBD1 (5 bases). With 0 bases removed from V and 8 bases from J, the gap between germline ends came to 7 bases. In germline, CDR1 is SEHNR, CDR2 FQNEAQ (reference sequence). The CDR3 sequence is 12 residues long.